A selection of T cell receptor beta chains follows, all from one sample in a study of post-analysis software for immune sequencing data. Using its own MiXCR run on the PCR reads, TCRdb lists one record per CDR3 protein. The data contain approximately 730,000 distinct CDR3 sequences, about 43% of them singletons. Sequenced material: blood. These receptors were taken from a girl between 10 and 17 years old with multiple sclerosis. CDR3s include the opening cysteine and the closing phenylalanine or tryptophan. A D gene is named only where the DNA matches it firmly. Not every row has a clone size; where given, it reads once, few, many or a size class.

d_gene,j_gene,v_gene,abundance,len,CDR3nt,CDR3aa
NA,TRBJ2-4,TRBV4-1,NA,13,TGCGCCAGCAGCCGAGAGCCGTCGGTGGGTCAGTACTTC,CASSREPSVGQYF
TRBD2,TRBJ2-1,TRBV4-3,NA,15,TGCGCCAGCAGCCAGCCGGGACTAGCCCTTAGTGAGCAGTTCTTC,CASSQPGLALSEQFF
TRBD2,TRBJ2-7,TRBV6-5,NA,15,TGTGCCAGCAGCCCACAACCGGGAGGTTTCTACGAGCAGTACTTC,CASSPQPGGFYEQYF
NA,TRBJ2-7,TRBV21-1,NA,17,TGTGCCAGCAGCAATGTTTGTCGGGACACGGAGGCCTACGAGCAGTACTTC,CASSNVCRDTEAYEQYF
TRBD1,TRBJ2-5,TRBV20-1,few,13,TGCAGTGCTTCCGGGACAGGGCAAGAGACCCAGTACTTC,CSASGTGQETQYF
NA,TRBJ2-3,TRBV7-2,NA,16,TGTGCCAGCAGACTGCAGGCGGGGTCACGCACAGATACGCAGTATTTT,CASRLQAGSRTDTQYF
NA,TRBJ1-2,TRBV3-1,NA,14,TGTGCCAGCAGCCAAGATGTCAGGGTCGGTGGCTACACCTTC,CASSQDVRVGGYTF
TRBD2,TRBJ2-3,TRBV18,few,16,TGTGCCAGCTCACGAACTAGCGGGAGGATAGAAGATACGCAGTATTTT,CASSRTSGRIEDTQYF
NA,TRBJ2-3,TRBV29-1,NA,12,TGCAGCGTCCCACGGCCCTTGGATACGCAGTATTTT,CSVPRPLDTQYF
NA,TRBJ1-5,TRBV30,NA,13,TGTGCCTGGGGGCTTGAGGGGGATCAGCCCCAGCATTTT,CAWGLEGDQPQHF
TRBD2,TRBJ2-5,TRBV20-1,NA,13,TGCAGTACTAGAGCGGGGAGCCGAGAGACCCAGTACTTC,CSTRAGSRETQYF